A selection of T cell receptor beta chains follows, all from one sample in a study of T cell responses to AZD1222 COVID-19 vaccine. The method was immunoSEQ multiplex PCR; TCRdb's version includes in-frame clones alone and lacks a portion of them. The data hold approximately 190,000 clones, with roughly 90% observed a single time. The source material was peripheral blood, sampled on day 0 of AZD1222 vaccination. The receptors derive from an adult in good health. CDR3s include the opening cysteine and the closing phenylalanine or tryptophan. D genes are given only for firm matches. A clone size is listed for some rows: how often the clone was seen (once, few, many), or a class if it is expanded.

CASSTTGRTNYGYTF TGTGCCAGTAGTACCACCGGACGCACTAACTATGGCTACACCTTC TRBV19 - - TRBJ1-2
CATSDLSRDAGELFF TGTGCCACCAGTGATTTGTCCAGGGACGCCGGGGAGCTGTTTTTT TRBV24-1 - - TRBJ2-2
CASSFGTSGYEQYF TGTGCCAGCAGCTTCGGGACTAGCGGCTACGAGCAGTACTTC TRBV7-2 - TRBD2 TRBJ2-7
CASSTQGNQPQHF TGTGCCAGCAGCACACAGGGTAATCAGCCCCAGCATTTT TRBV7-9 - - TRBJ1-5
CASGPDRGTTEAFF TGTGCCAGCGGCCCAGACAGGGGGACCACTGAAGCTTTCTTT TRBV6-5 - TRBD1 TRBJ1-1
CASSISGIRRLSNQPQHF TGTGCCAGTAGTATATCAGGGATCAGACGGTTGAGCAATCAGCCCCAGCATTTT TRBV19 - - TRBJ1-5
CASSDHGGTAGSPLHF TGTGCCAGCAGTGACCACGGCGGGACAGCGGGCTCACCCCTCCACTTT TRBV6-4 - TRBD1 TRBJ1-6
CASSPGERYNEQFF TGTGCCAGCAGTCCGGGAGAGAGGTACAATGAGCAGTTCTTC TRBV28 - - TRBJ2-1
CASSPKYIETNEKLFF TGCGCCAGCAGCCCTAAGTATATAGAAACTAATGAAAAACTGTTTTTT TRBV4-3 - - TRBJ1-4
CASSHGSGNNYEQYF TGCGCCAGCAGCCACGGAAGCGGTAATAACTACGAGCAGTACTTC TRBV5-1 once - TRBJ2-7
CASSLRRQYNQPQHF TGTGCCAGCAGTTTACGGCGGCAGTACAATCAGCCCCAGCATTTT TRBV27 - - TRBJ1-5
CAISESVLLPDYGYTF TGTGCCATCAGTGAGTCGGTCCTTCTGCCGGACTATGGCTACACCTTC TRBV10-3 - - TRBJ1-2
CASSLDTGPNSPLHF TGTGCCAGCAGCTTAGACACAGGGCCGAATTCACCCCTCCACTTT TRBV7-2 - - TRBJ1-6
CASSIDTRAYEQYF TGTGCCAGTAGTATAGATACCAGGGCCTACGAGCAGTACTTC TRBV19 - - TRBJ2-7
CASSPRGGSATDPGYTF TGTGCCAGCAGCCCCCGTGGGGGTTCGGCAACCGACCCTGGCTACACCTTC TRBV7-8 - - TRBJ1-2
CASSYSILAGIYNEQFF TGTGCCAGCAGTTACTCGATTCTAGCGGGGATCTACAATGAGCAGTTCTTC TRBV6-2/TRBV6-3 - TRBD2 TRBJ2-1
CASSPWQGDEQFF TGTGCCAGCTCACCGTGGCAGGGGGATGAGCAGTTCTTC TRBV18 - TRBD1 TRBJ2-1
CASSKYRAGQGNNTGELFF TGTGCCAGCAGCAAATACAGGGCAGGGCAGGGGAATAACACCGGGGAGCTGTTTTTT TRBV21-1 - - TRBJ2-2
CASSLSGGPLYEQYF TGTGCCAGCAGTTTATCAGGGGGACCCCTCTACGAGCAGTACTTC TRBV27 - - TRBJ2-7
CASSPQRVEQYF TGTGCCAGCTCACCACAAAGGGTCGAGCAGTACTTC TRBV18 - - TRBJ2-7
CASSISRNGYTF TGTGCCAGTAGTATATCGAGGAATGGCTACACCTTC TRBV19 - - TRBJ1-2
CAISGGGGGRNEKLFF TGTGCCATCAGTGGAGGAGGGGGCGGCCGTAATGAAAAACTGTTTTTT TRBV10-3 - TRBD1 TRBJ1-4
CASSVGGTTTSGNTIYF TGTGCCAGCAGCGTAGGGGGGACAACCACCTCTGGAAACACCATATATTTT TRBV9 - - TRBJ1-3
CASSPAAGGPDF TGTGCCAGCAGCCCGGCAGCGGGCGGGCCTGATTTC TRBV6-2/TRBV6-3 - - TRBJ2-7
CASCLTDAVMDEQFF TGTGCCAGCTGCCTGACGGACGCCGTTATGGATGAGCAGTTCTTC TRBV6-5 - - TRBJ2-1
CASSVGGATGELFF TGTGCCAGCAGCGTAGGCGGCGCCACCGGGGAGCTGTTTTTT TRBV9 - - TRBJ2-2
CASSQEAGGGHEQFF TGCGCCAGCAGCCAAGAGGCGGGAGGGGGCCATGAGCAGTTCTTC TRBV4-1 - TRBD2 TRBJ2-1
CASSLVAYNEQFF TGCGCCAGCAGCTTGGTGGCATACAATGAGCAGTTCTTC TRBV5-1 - - TRBJ2-1